One and the same sample provided the 10 T cell receptor beta chains below, sequenced in a study of blood T cells in healthy people across ages. Alongside a J-beta primer mix, a sample-barcoded 5' primer served in a second PCR lasting about 7 to 12 cycles. TCRdb re-derived calls from the 5' RACE reads in MiXCR, one entry per CDR3 protein. The sample lists around 800,000 distinct CDR3 sequences; roughly 25% were seen once. The same data also went into a second study, on T cells of mothers and their children.

The material sequenced was blood. The receptors here all came from a boy aged 10-17 years in good health.

This clonotype showed up just a few times. The V and J genes are TRBV2 and TRBJ2-7; the D is unclear. The germline gives CDR1 SNHLY, CDR2 FYNNEI. V was cut by 4 bases and J by 3 bases, with 13 bases left in between. The CDR3 covers 14 residues. CDR3 in DNA: TGTGCCAGCAGTGGGTCTGGACGGAACTACGAGCAGTACTTC. Protein product: CASSGSGRNYEQYF.

The chain links TRBV2 to TRBJ2-1; D possibly uses TRBD1 or TRBD2 (5 bases each). This CDR3 comprises 14 residues. Germline loops: CDR1 SNHLY, CDR2 FYNNEI. Between the trimmed V and J ends, which lost 4 bases and 5 bases, there was a span of 12 bases. The CDR3 coding sequence is TGTGCCAGCAGTGGGGGGAAGGGCCACAATGAGCAGTTCTTC. This encodes CASSGGKGHNEQFF.

This clonotype showed up just a few times. The chain combines TRBV6-5 with TRBJ1-4; D is unresolved. The germline V gene has CDR1 MNHEY and CDR2 SVGAGI. This CDR3 has 14 residues. Trimming pared 2 bases from V and 3 bases from J, leaving 7 bases between. CDR3 loop: CASSYVGPNEKLFF. The CDR3 coding sequence is TGTGCCAGCAGTTACGTAGGCCCTAATGAAAAACTGTTTTTT.

The chain links TRBV5-1 to TRBJ2-3, with 11 nucleotides matching TRBD1. J lost 6 bases, V lost 7 bases, and 7 bases had no gene match. This CDR3 has 14 amino acids. CDR1 is SGHRS and CDR2 is YFSETQ in the germline V gene. CDR3 protein: CASGQGAEVDTQYF. In nucleotides, the CDR3 is TGCGCCAGCGGACAGGGGGCTGAAGTGGATACGCAGTATTTT.

The rearrangement joins TRBV5-1 to TRBJ2-2; 7 bases fit TRBD2. J lost 0 bases, V lost 4 bases, and 6 bases had no gene match. This CDR3 comprises 16 residues. Germline CDR1 SGHRS, CDR2 YFSETQ. The CDR3 protein is CASSGGLTSNTGELFF. CDR3 nucleotide sequence: TGCGCCAGCAGCGGGGGACTAACCTCGAACACCGGGGAGCTGTTTTTT.

This clonotype has a handful of counts. The chain's CDR3 is CASSEGQAIAKNIQYF. Written as DNA, the CDR3 is TGTGCCAGCAGTGAAGGACAGGCCATCGCCAAAAACATTCAGTACTTC. The chain couples TRBV2 to TRBJ2-4; tentative D call: TRBD1 (6 bases). Germline V gene lookup returns CDR1 SNHLY and CDR2 FYNNEI. The CDR3 extends over 16 amino acids. Between the trimmed V and J ends, which lost 1 base and 1 base, there was a span of 11 bases.

This clonotype was seen only a few times. J is TRBJ2-1 and V is TRBV4-1; 8 bases align to TRBD1. The CDR3 is 16 residues long. Germline CDR1 is MGHRA and CDR2 is YSYEKL. Trimming cost V 1 base and J 0 bases; bases outside gene matches: 2. In nucleotides, the CDR3 is TGCGCCAGCAGCCAAGGAGGACAGGGCTCCTACAATGAGCAGTTCTTC. Translated: CASSQGGQGSYNEQFF.

As concerns this clonotype: It may be a read error: a sequence one base away is much more abundant. The CDR3 sequence is CASSPQVLGVELFF. CDR3 bases: TGTGCCAGCAGTCCACAAGTCTTGGGAGTGGAGCTGTTTTTT. J is TRBJ2-2 and V is TRBV27; D might be TRBD2 (5 bases). From germline, CDR1 is MNHEY and CDR2 SMNVEV (reference sequence). Trimming took off 5 bases at V and 10 bases at J, with 17 bases between the two ends. This CDR3 is 14 amino acids long.

This clonotype came up a few times. This chain connects TRBV7-3 to TRBJ2-4; 8 bases are shared with TRBD2. Germline V CDR1 and CDR2: SGHTA, FQGTGA. The trim removed 5 bases at V and 6 bases at J, leaving 6 bases unmatched. The CDR3 contains 14 residues. The CDR3 sequence: CASSRGGLGNIQYF. The CDR3 DNA sequence: TGTGCCAGCAGCCGGGGGGGCTTGGGAAACATTCAGTACTTC.

A single count supports this clonotype. The chain carries TRBV2 and TRBJ2-7; the D gene is possibly TRBD2 (7 bases). Trimming took 1 base from V and 4 from J, leaving 14 bases between them. The CDR3 length is 15 residues. Germline V gene sequence: CDR1 SNHLY, CDR2 FYNNEI. The CDR3 loop reads CASSEGGGRAYEQYF. The CDR3 DNA is TGTGCCAGCAGTGAAGGGGGGGGCAGAGCATACGAGCAGTACTTC.